The clone carrying this TCR beta chain was recorded once. Its target is not known. The data were obtained in a study of cytotoxic CD8 clonotypes in ibrutinib-treated CLL. CDR3 length: 17 residues. Germline values: CDR1 MDHEN, CDR2 SYDVKM. Trimming at V came to 6 bases and at J to 0 bases, leaving 9 bases not matched to a gene. Data came from immunoSEQ multiplex PCR; TCRdb stores just in-frame clones and leaves some out. The table has 150,000 to 250,000 clones, 55% to 85% seen once. Findings and limits, study-wide: Public clonotypes, found uncommonly, either contracted or stayed stable on treatment. Having risen at ibrutinib response, clonality had fallen back toward baseline by progression.

V and J are TRBV28 and TRBJ1-5; 9 nucleotides agree with TRBD1. This specimen consisted of PBMCs, obtained after 24 months of ibrutinib treatment. The sequence was collected from a human donor with chronic lymphocytic leukemia. CDR3 DNA sequence: TGTGCCAGCAGCCCTGCCGGGACAGGGAATAGCAATCAGCCCCAGCATTTT. Its protein product is CASSPAGTGNSNQPQHF.